The source of this T cell receptor beta chain is a study of T-cell reconstitution after alpha-beta-depleted transplantation in children. The CDR3 loop spans 14 amino acids. Germline CDR1 reads LGHNA; CDR2 reads YSLEER. V shed 0 bases and J shed 3 bases, with 9 bases lying between them. Unique molecular identifiers were incorporated when the TCRbeta library was constructed. One entry per CDR3 protein, called by TCRdb with MiXCR from the PCR reads. The repertoire consists of about 590,000 distinct CDR3 sequences, with 13% occurring once and the leading ten covering around 2.2%. Study results and limitations: Reportedly, alpha-beta T cells present about two months post-transplant originated from several hundred expanded clones of graft origin. Elevated TCRbeta diversity at day 60 was traced, in some patients, to surviving recipient T cells and thymic progenitors. Once a year had passed after transplant, T-cell counts and diversity came mostly from newly produced T cells.

Comment on this clonotype: Its antigen is currently unknown.

This chain connects TRBV4-3 to TRBJ2-7; D is ambiguous. The specimen comprised PBMCs, mostly from graft donor cells, sampled 360 days after TCRalphabeta/CD19-depleted stem cell transplant. This TCR was recovered from a male patient aged 10 to 17 who had a stem cell transplant for acute myeloid leukemia, so the T cells may come from the graft donor. The DNA of the CDR3 is TGCGCCAGCAGCCAAGATCGATCAAGCTACGAGCAGTACTTC. Protein product: CASSQDRSSYEQYF.